The source of this T cell receptor beta chain is a study of blood T cell repertoires in COVID-19. Study-level information: Sites in the United States, Italy and Spain provided acute and convalescent COVID-19 samples. PBMCs, B-cell-depleted T cells, or T cells were the source of the cDNA or gDNA that made up the material.

Per the original methods: Using reference gene primer amplification, nucleated cell counts were estimated. Clones were read by immunoSEQ multiplex PCR, and TCRdb kept only the in-frame ones, dropping some. Clone size and V and J calls were adopted from that table, with D and trimming inferred from the DNA. The sample holds some 140,000 clones; 84% are singletons and the top ten take over 1.1%. Sequencing was carried out using peripheral blood. The sequence was collected from a man between 60 and 70 years old with acute or convalescent COVID-19.

DNA of the CDR3: TGTGCCAGCAGCTTGGTTTCAGGGTCAGGCGGCTACACCTTC. This codes for CASSLVSGSGGYTF. The genes are TRBV5-4 and TRBJ1-2; D might be TRBD1 (5 bases). The germline V gene encodes CDR1 SGHNT and CDR2 YYREEE (reference sequence). The CDR3 extends over 14 amino acids. With 0 bases removed from V and 8 bases from J, the gap between germline ends came to 14 bases.